Listed below are T cell receptor beta chains from one sample, sequenced in a study of identical twins. TCRdb itself ran the 5' RACE reads through MiXCR, one entry per CDR3 protein. The top ten clones hold around 0.3% of a sample with some 1,700,000 distinct CDR3 sequences, less than 35% of them seen once. Sequenced input: cord blood. The source of these receptors is a newborn girl in good health. CDR3s include the opening cysteine and the closing phenylalanine or tryptophan. D genes are given only for firm matches. Only some rows state a clone size, as once, few, many or a class for expanded clones.

>15|few|NA|TRBJ2-1|TRBV20-1
TGCAGTGCTAGAGTATCGGACTACCTCTACAATGAGCAGTTCTTC
CSARVSDYLYNEQFF
>11|many|NA|TRBJ2-3|TRBV14
TGTGCCAGCAGCGGGGCCCATACGCAGTATTTT
CASSGAHTQYF
>13|NA|TRBD1|TRBJ2-5|TRBV20-1
TGCAGTGCTACCCCACAGGGGGCGGAGACCCAGTACTTC
CSATPQGAETQYF
>14|few|TRBD1|TRBJ2-7|TRBV12-3/TRBV12-4
TGTGCCAGTGGGCAAGGGACAGTCTCCTACGAGCAGTACTTC
CASGQGTVSYEQYF
>17|NA|NA|TRBJ1-5|TRBV20-1
TGCAGTGCTAGAGAGTACCACAGCGGCGGTGGCAATCAGCCCCAGCATTTT
CSAREYHSGGGNQPQHF
>16|NA|NA|TRBJ2-3|TRBV10-2
TGCGCCAGCAGTGATTGGAGCGGGTGGGGCACAGATACGCAGTATTTT
CASSDWSGWGTDTQYF
>16|few|TRBD1|TRBJ2-3|TRBV20-1
TGCAGTGCTAGACTTCTCGACAGGGGAAACACAGATACGCAGTATTTT
CSARLLDRGNTDTQYF
>13|few|NA|TRBJ1-2|TRBV2
TGTGCCAGCAATACGGTCCCACGTAATGGCTACACCTTC
CASNTVPRNGYTF
>16|NA|TRBD2|TRBJ2-7|TRBV4-2
TGTGCCAGCAGCCAAGATGGGACTAGCGGACCCTACGAGCAGTACTTC
CASSQDGTSGPYEQYF
>14|NA|TRBD1|TRBJ1-3|TRBV20-1
TGCAGTGCTGACTCGACAGGGGCTGGAAACACCATATATTTT
CSADSTGAGNTIYF
>17|NA|TRBD2|TRBJ2-1|TRBV20-1
TGCAGTGCGAAAGAGGGGGGACTAGCGGGGTCCTACAATGAGCAGTTCTTC
CSAKEGGLAGSYNEQFF
>16|NA|TRBD1|TRBJ1-5|TRBV24-1
TGTGCCACCAGTGACCGTGGGACAGGGAGAAATCAGCCCCAGCATTTT
CATSDRGTGRNQPQHF
>14|NA|TRBD2|TRBJ2-7|TRBV27
TGTGCCAGCAGTGGAGGACTAGCTGGGAACGAGCAGTACTTC
CASSGGLAGNEQYF
>15|NA|NA|TRBJ1-5|TRBV7-2
TGTGCCAGCAGCTTATTCAGGGATAGCAATCAGCCCCAGCATTTT
CASSLFRDSNQPQHF
>18|few|TRBD2|TRBJ2-1|TRBV5-1
TGCGCCAGCAGCTTGGACAGGGTACTAGCGGGCCCCTACAATGAGCAGTTCTTC
CASSLDRVLAGPYNEQFF
>17|NA|NA|TRBJ2-3|TRBV4-2
TGTGCCAGCAGCCAAGTGGGGCGGGGAGCTAGCACAGATACGCAGTATTTT
CASSQVGRGASTDTQYF
>16|NA|NA|TRBJ2-4|TRBV18
TGTGCCAGCTCACCTAGGGGCTGGGGAGCCAAAAACATTCAGTACTTC
CASSPRGWGAKNIQYF
>15|NA|TRBD1|TRBJ1-1|TRBV10-3
TGTGCCATCAGTGAGTCTGGACAGGGGGCGACTGAAGCTTTCTTT
CAISESGQGATEAFF
>13|NA|NA|TRBJ2-1|TRBV30
TGTGCCTGGAGTGTCTGGGGCTACAATGAGCAGTTCTTC
CAWSVWGYNEQFF
>15|few|NA|TRBJ1-2|TRBV3-1
TGTGCCAGCAGACCTGGACTTCTAGCTAACTATGGCTACACCTTC
CASRPGLLANYGYTF
>16|few|NA|TRBJ2-1|TRBV7-2
TGTGCCAGCAGCCACCGAAGGGCTGGGGTCCTAGGGGAGCAGTTCTTC
CASSHRRAGVLGEQFF
>15|few|NA|TRBJ2-7|TRBV27
TGTGCCAGCAGTTTGCTTTCCGGGCCCTCCTACGAGCAGTACTTC
CASSLLSGPSYEQYF
>17|many|NA|TRBJ1-4|TRBV4-2
TGTGCCAGCAGCCAAGTTACGGGGGGGATCATGCGAGAAAAACTGTTTTTT
CASSQVTGGIMREKLFF
>14|NA|NA|TRBJ1-2|TRBV6-5
TGTGCCAGCAGTTACGCTAGGCGGGGATATGGCTACACCTTC
CASSYARRGYGYTF
>15|NA|NA|TRBJ1-5|TRBV20-1
TGCAGTGCTCGACGGACAGTTTATAGCAATCAGCCCCAGCATTTT
CSARRTVYSNQPQHF
>13|NA|NA|TRBJ2-7|TRBV12-3/TRBV12-4
TGTGCCAGCACATTGGGTCGGGGCTACGAGCAGTACTTC
CASTLGRGYEQYF
>16|few|TRBD2|TRBJ2-1|TRBV7-2
TGTGCCAGCAGTCCTCACAGACTAGCCCTTTACAATGAGCAGTTCTTC
CASSPHRLALYNEQFF
>15|few|TRBD1|TRBJ2-1|TRBV7-9
TGTGCCAGCAGCTTACAGGGGGAAGGGTACAATGAGCAGTTCTTC
CASSLQGEGYNEQFF
>15|NA|NA|TRBJ1-4|TRBV6-6
TGTGCCAGCAGTTCAGTACAGGAGGAATACAAAAAACTGTTTTTT
CASSSVQEEYKKLFF
>15|many|NA|TRBJ2-1|TRBV11-2
TGTGCCAGCAGTTTACTACCGAGCTCCTACAATGAGCAGTTCTTC
CASSLLPSSYNEQFF
>18|few|TRBD1|TRBJ2-7|TRBV29-1
TGCAGCGTTGAGGACCGGGACAGGGGCTCCGCACTCTCCTACGAGCAGTACTTC
CSVEDRDRGSALSYEQYF
>18|few|TRBD2|TRBJ2-3|TRBV3-1
TGTGCCAGCAGCCAAGGGCTAGCGGGGGGGACTAGGTCAGATACGCAGTATTTT
CASSQGLAGGTRSDTQYF
>14|NA|NA|TRBJ2-7|TRBV20-1
TGCAGTGCTAGAAGGCGTGGTACGGGATACGAGCAGTACTTC
CSARRRGTGYEQYF
>16|few|NA|TRBJ2-6|TRBV6-5
TGTGCCAGCAGTTACTCCTTGTTGCAGGGGGCCAACGTCCTGACTTTC
CASSYSLLQGANVLTF
>16|NA|NA|TRBJ2-7|TRBV4-1
TGCGCCAGCAGCCAAGGGAACTACCCGCTTGGGCATGAGCAGTACTTC
CASSQGNYPLGHEQYF
>13|NA|NA|TRBJ2-1|TRBV25-1
TGTGCCAGCAGAAGCGACACCCACAATGAGCAGTTCTTC
CASRSDTHNEQFF
>15|once|TRBD1|TRBJ2-2|TRBV5-5
TGTGCCAGCAGCGGACAGGTGACGAACACCGGGGAGCTGTTTTTT
CASSGQVTNTGELFF
>16|few|TRBD1|TRBJ1-4|TRBV20-1
TGCAGTGCTCCTCCCGGGACAGGGAGACTTAATGAAAAACTGTTTTTT
CSAPPGTGRLNEKLFF
>13|NA|NA|TRBJ2-7|TRBV2
TGTGCCAGCAGTGAAGCGCGAACCTACGAGCAGTACTTC
CASSEARTYEQYF
>14|NA|NA|TRBJ2-1|TRBV25-1
TGTGCCAGCAGTGAACTCGACTACTACAATGAGCAGTTCTTC
CASSELDYYNEQFF
>13|NA|NA|TRBJ2-7|TRBV6-5
TGTGCCAGCAGTTATCAGGGGTGGAATGAGCAGTACTTC
CASSYQGWNEQYF
>13|NA|NA|TRBJ2-1|TRBV6-4
TGTGCCAGCAGTGACAGGCTAGCAGATGAGCAGTTCTTC
CASSDRLADEQFF
>16|many|TRBD1|TRBJ2-7|TRBV9
TGTGCCAGCAGCGTAGCCGGGACAGGGGGCTACTACGAGCAGTACTTC
CASSVAGTGGYYEQYF
>11|NA|NA|TRBJ1-1|TRBV19
TGTGCCATACGAAGCCGGACTGAAGCTTTCTTT
CAIRSRTEAFF
>12|many|NA|TRBJ2-1|TRBV7-9
TGTGCCAGCAGCTTCTCGCTCAATGAGCAGTTCTTC
CASSFSLNEQFF
>15|NA|NA|TRBJ1-6|TRBV12-3/TRBV12-4
TGTGCCAGCAGTTTAGCGCTCCAGGTTAATTCACCCCTCCACTTT
CASSLALQVNSPLHF
>13|few|NA|TRBJ1-2|TRBV20-1
TGCAGTGCCACCGACGGGGGTAACTATGGCTACACCTTC
CSATDGGNYGYTF
>17|few|NA|TRBJ2-3|TRBV4-2
TGTGCCAGCAGCCAAGATTTAAAGGGTTACGGCACAGATACGCAGTATTTT
CASSQDLKGYGTDTQYF
>17|NA|TRBD2|TRBJ2-2|TRBV7-9
TGTGCCAGCAGAACGACTAGCCGAAAACTGAACACCGGGGAGCTGTTTTTT
CASRTTSRKLNTGELFF
>11|few|NA|TRBJ1-2|TRBV7-9
TGTGCCAGCGCCCCCACCTATGGCTACACCTTC
CASAPTYGYTF
>12|NA|NA|TRBJ1-1|TRBV6-6
TGTGCCAGCACCCACGGACAGTCTGAAGCTTTCTTT
CASTHGQSEAFF
>14|NA|TRBD2|TRBJ2-5|TRBV11-2
TGTGCCAGCAGCTGGACTAGCGGGGCCAATGAGCAGTACTTC
CASSWTSGANEQYF
>16|NA|NA|TRBJ1-4|TRBV4-2
TGTGCCAGCAGCCAGCCAGACGGCGGCCCAAATGAAAAACTGTTTTTT
CASSQPDGGPNEKLFF
>17|once|NA|TRBJ2-3|TRBV14
TGTGCCAGCAGCCAAGAGCCGCATAGGGTGCCCACAGATACGCAGTATTTT
CASSQEPHRVPTDTQYF
>14|NA|NA|TRBJ1-2|TRBV29-1
TGCAGCGTTGAAACCATAAACAGGGTATCCGGCTACACCTTC
CSVETINRVSGYTF